These 25 T cell receptor beta chains share one sample of origin, sequenced in a study of T cell responses to AZD1222 COVID-19 vaccine. This table comes from immunoSEQ multiplex PCR, and its TCRdb copy is limited to in-frame clones, with some not included. Among tens of thousands of clones listed, roughly 90% were seen once. This material consisted of peripheral blood, taken 28 days after the second AZD1222 dose. These receptors were taken from an adult who received the AZD1222 COVID-19 vaccine.

The chain employs TRBV4-2 and TRBJ1-2; 11 bases line up with TRBD1. From germline, CDR1 is LGHNA and CDR2 YNFKEQ. This CDR3 comprises 15 residues. V dropped 0 bases and J dropped 7; count of bases not matched to a gene: 4. In nucleotides, the CDR3 is TGTGCCAGCAGCCAAGAAGCGGGGACAGGGGGTGGCTACACCTTC. It yields the protein CASSQEAGTGGGYTF.

The genes are TRBV7-9 and TRBJ2-4; D is perhaps TRBD2 (5 bases). The CDR3 covers 14 residues. Trimming stripped 4 bases from V and 8 bases from J, with 15 bases between. Looked up from germline, CDR1 is SEHNR and CDR2 is FQNEAQ (reference sequence). DNA of the CDR3: TGTGCCAGCAGCTCGGGAAGGTCGGCGGACATTCAGTACTTC. Translated, it gives CASSSGRSADIQYF.

J is TRBJ2-5 and V is TRBV6-5, with D unclear. The CDR3 is 12 amino acids. Trimming left V 0 bases short and J 4 bases short, with 3 bases between. Germline values: CDR1 MNHEY, CDR2 SVGAGI. The CDR3 here is CASSYSSETQYF. CDR3 coding DNA: TGTGCCAGCAGTTACTCCTCAGAGACCCAGTACTTC.

CDR3 protein: CASRLAGGVDTQYF. The DNA for the CDR3 is TGCGCCAGTAGACTAGCGGGAGGGGTAGATACGCAGTATTTT. This chain links TRBV10-2 with TRBJ2-3; 14 bases align to TRBD2. This CDR3 is built from 14 residues. Germline values: CDR1 WSHSY, CDR2 SAAADI. After removal of 9 bases from V and 5 bases from J, the junction contained 4 bases not matched to a gene.

This chain uses TRBV20-1 with TRBJ2-7; 8 positions agree with TRBD2. From germline, CDR1 is DFQATT and CDR2 SNEGSKA (reference sequence). The CDR3 length is 14 residues. Trimming removed 3 bases from V and 4 bases from J; junction bases left unmatched: 8. CDR3 bases: TGCAGTGCTAGTTTTGGCGGGGGGTTGTACGAGCAGTACTTC. Its protein is CSASFGGGLYEQYF.

The J gene is TRBJ1-6, the V gene TRBV19; unclear D gene. The CDR3 has 14 residues. Between the trimmed V and J ends, which lost 5 bases and 6 bases, there was a span of 11 bases. Germline assignment: CDR1 LNHDA and CDR2 SQIVND (reference sequence). Written as DNA, the CDR3 is TGTGCCAGTAGTTTTTCACAGCCTAATTCACCCCTCCACTTT. Its translation: CASSFSQPNSPLHF. The whole variable domain, filled in from reference TRBV19 and TRBJ1-6, reads DGGITQSPKYLFRKEGQNVTLSCEQNLNHDAMYWYRQDPGQGLRLIYYSQIVNDFQKGDIAEGYSVSREKKESFPLTVTSAQKNPTAFYLCASSFSQPNSPLHFGNGTRLTVT.

This clone came up a few times. The rearrangement joins TRBV11-1 to TRBJ1-6; possible D gene TRBD1, 6 bases. Per germline, CDR1 SGHAT and CDR2 FQDESV (reference sequence). Trimming took 5 bases from V and 0 from J, leaving 11 bases between them. The CDR3 runs 16 residues. The CDR3 DNA reads as TGTGCCAGCAGCCAAACAGGGAACTCCTATAATTCACCCCTCCACTTT. Its protein product is CASSQTGNSYNSPLHF.

The CDR3 sequence: CSARTALNTEAFF. The CDR3 bases are TGCAGCGCCCGAACGGCCCTGAACACTGAAGCTTTCTTT. The chain recombines TRBV29-1 with TRBJ1-1, with unresolved D. The CDR3 is made up of 13 amino acids. Trimming left V 7 bases short and J 0 bases short, with 12 bases between. Germline V CDR1 and CDR2: SQVTM, ANQGSEA.

The chain joins TRBV5-6 to TRBJ1-1, with D possibly being TRBD1 (5 bases). CDR1 and CDR2 (germline): SGHDT, YYEEEE. The CDR3 is made up of 12 amino acids. Trimming removed 0 bases at V and 11 bases at J, with 11 bases between. This chain's CDR3 is CASSLVQGNAFF. In DNA form, the CDR3 reads TGTGCCAGCAGCTTGGTTCAGGGCAATGCTTTCTTT.

This clone was detected once. This chain joins TRBV18 and TRBJ2-2; TRBD1 aligns across 10 bases. The J segment lost 6 bases and the V segment lost 3 bases, leaving 10 bases of the junction unmatched. CDR1 is KGHSH and CDR2 is LQKENI in the germline V gene. This CDR3 is 17 amino acids long. The CDR3 DNA reads TGTGCCAGCTCACCCATAATGACAGGGGGCAAGTCCGGGGAGCTGTTTTTT. Translation: CASSPIMTGGKSGELFF.

The table lists this clone with a few counts. V usage is TRBV19 and J usage is TRBJ1-2; no clear D. The CDR3 totals 14 residues. V was trimmed by 2 bases and J by 2 bases, leaving 9 bases between them. CDR1 is LNHDA, CDR2 SQIVND, per germline (reference sequence). CDR3 amino acids: CASSISLDNYGYTF. The CDR3 region has the DNA TGTGCCAGTAGTATATCCTTAGACAACTATGGCTACACCTTC.

V is TRBV6-5 and J is TRBJ2-7; D assignment may be TRBD1 or TRBD2 (5 bases each). This CDR3 has 15 amino acids. Between the trimmed V and J ends, which lost 6 bases and 5 bases, there was a span of 20 bases. CDR1 and CDR2 (germline): MNHEY, SVGAGI. This CDR3 is CASRPGPRVLDEQYF. The DNA of the CDR3 is TGTGCCAGCAGGCCGGGACCCCGGGTTTTAGACGAGCAGTACTTC.

This chain's CDR3 is CASSHDRTGNEQYF. For the CDR3, the DNA is TGTGCCAGCTCCCACGACAGAACAGGGAACGAGCAGTACTTC. This sequence joins TRBV18 and TRBJ2-7; D might be TRBD1 (6 bases). Germline CDR1 reads KGHSH; CDR2 reads LQKENI. The V end was cut by 6 bases, the J end by 5 bases, with 17 bases between. This CDR3 is built from 14 residues.

This chain joins TRBV7-9 and TRBJ2-7; weak D call: TRBD1 (6 bases). Germline V gives CDR1 SEHNR, CDR2 FQNEAQ (reference sequence). The CDR3 consists of 16 residues. The V and J ends lost 5 bases and 3 bases respectively, with 20 bases between them. The CDR3 DNA is TGTGCCAGCAGCCCCCCGGCAGGGGCGCAGGTCTACGAGCAGTACTTC. Amino acid sequence: CASSPPAGAQVYEQYF.

The gene calls are TRBV2 and TRBJ1-2; no clear D gene. The CDR3 sequence is 14 residues long. Germline values: CDR1 SNHLY, CDR2 FYNNEI. V lost 1 base and J 3 bases, leaving 9 bases between the germline ends. The CDR3 nucleotides read TGTGCCAGCAGTGAAGTAGGGATTGACTATGGCTACACCTTC. As protein: CASSEVGIDYGYTF.

This clone was found a few times. The chain links TRBV3-1 (or the pseudogene TRBV3-2) to TRBJ2-7; possible D gene TRBD1, 6 bases. The germline CDR1 and CDR2 sequences are LGHDT and YNNKEL (reference sequence). V was shortened by 1 base and J by 2 bases, with 15 bases between the two germline ends. This CDR3 spans 16 amino acids. CDR3 DNA: TGTGCCAGCAGCCAAGTCAGGCAGGGGCGTCCCTACGAGCAGTACTTC. It is translated as CASSQVRQGRPYEQYF.

The rearrangement links TRBV7-2 to TRBJ2-1; 7 bases map to TRBD1. CDR1 and CDR2 from the germline V gene are SGHTA and FQGNSA. Trimming removed 5 bases from V and 6 bases from J; junction bases left unmatched: 7. The CDR3 runs 14 residues. The chain's CDR3 is CASSADRYSNEQFF. In nucleotides, the CDR3 is TGTGCCAGCAGCGCGGACAGGTACAGCAATGAGCAGTTCTTC. Full variable domain (outside the CDR3, taken from reference TRBV7-2 and TRBJ2-1): GAGVSQSPSNKVTEKGKDVELRCDPISGHTALYWYRQSLGQGLEFLIYFQGNSAPDKSGLPSDRFSAERTGGSVSTLTIQRTQQEDSAVYLCASSADRYSNEQFFGPGTRLTVL.

The rearrangement uses TRBV3-1 (or the pseudogene TRBV3-2) and TRBJ1-2; D perhaps matches TRBD1 (5 bases). CDR1 is LGHDT and CDR2 is YNNKEL in the germline V gene (reference sequence). Trimming left V 0 bases short and J 8 bases short, with 19 bases between. The CDR3 is 16 amino acids. The CDR3 reads CASSQEFAVGAWGYTF. CDR3 nucleotides: TGTGCCAGCAGCCAAGAATTCGCGGTCGGGGCATGGGGCTACACCTTC.

This rearrangement joins TRBV10-2 to TRBJ2-5; D is tentatively TRBD1 or TRBD2 (6 bases each). The V and J ends lost 2 bases and 5 bases respectively, with 15 bases between them. Germline CDR1 and CDR2: WSHSY and SAAADI. The CDR3 consists of 15 residues. CDR3 sequence reads: CASSELVGGGETQYF. CDR3 nucleotides: TGCGCCAGCAGTGAGCTTGTAGGGGGAGGCGAGACCCAGTACTTC.

The V call is TRBV7-2, the J call TRBJ2-1; D not certain. Deletions cut 5 bases from V and 2 bases from J, with 7 bases between. The CDR3 has 13 residues. Per germline, CDR1 SGHTA and CDR2 FQGNSA. Written as DNA, the CDR3 is TGTGCCAGCAGCCCCAATGCCTACAATGAGCAGTTCTTC. Protein: CASSPNAYNEQFF. The full variable domain, completed using reference TRBV7-2 and TRBJ2-1, is GAGVSQSPSNKVTEKGKDVELRCDPISGHTALYWYRQSLGQGLEFLIYFQGNSAPDKSGLPSDRFSAERTGGSVSTLTIQRTQQEDSAVYLCASSPNAYNEQFFGPGTRLTVL.

The rearrangement uses TRBV10-3 and TRBJ2-1; D might be TRBD1 (5 bases). This CDR3 has 15 amino acids. Germline CDR1 ENHRY, CDR2 SYGVKD. Trimming pared 6 bases from V and 4 bases from J, leaving 16 bases between. The chain's CDR3 is CAIRGSETDYNEQFF. The CDR3 coding sequence is TGTGCCATCAGGGGGTCCGAGACAGATTACAATGAGCAGTTCTTC.

This clone ranks as medium-sized. The chain combines TRBV6-2 or TRBV6-3 with TRBJ2-7; D possibly corresponds to TRBD2 (5 bases). The CDR3 is 15 amino acids. V was pared by 2 bases and J by 5 bases, with 16 bases between. CDR1 and CDR2 from the germline V gene are MNHEY and SVGEGT. The DNA for the CDR3 is TGTGCCAGCAGTTACATGGATGGTGAGGGCGACGAGCAGTACTTC. It is translated as CASSYMDGEGDEQYF.

The CDR3: CASWVGELFF. For the CDR3, the DNA is TGTGCCAGCTGGGTCGGGGAGCTGTTTTTT. This sequence joins TRBV21-1 and TRBJ2-2. TRBV21-1 is reported as a pseudogene. The CDR3 runs 10 residues.

The genes are TRBV27 and TRBJ1-1; 10 bases align to TRBD1. Germline V gene data show CDR1 as MNHEY and CDR2 as SMNVEV (reference sequence). This CDR3 is 13 amino acids long. Trimming cost V 5 bases and J 11 bases; bases outside gene matches: 8. The CDR3: CASSPGQGFRAFF. The CDR3 DNA reads as TGTGCCAGCAGTCCGGGACAGGGGTTTCGGGCTTTCTTT.

This sequence joins TRBV13 and TRBJ1-1, with a tentative D call TRBD1 (5 bases). Trimming removed 5 bases from V and 0 bases from J, with 13 bases in between. Germline CDR1 is PRHDT and CDR2 is FYEKMQ (reference sequence). The length of the CDR3 is 15 residues. CDR3 sequence reads: CASSRGTFMNTEAFF. The CDR3 nucleotides are TGTGCCAGCAGCAGAGGGACTTTCATGAACACTGAAGCTTTCTTT.